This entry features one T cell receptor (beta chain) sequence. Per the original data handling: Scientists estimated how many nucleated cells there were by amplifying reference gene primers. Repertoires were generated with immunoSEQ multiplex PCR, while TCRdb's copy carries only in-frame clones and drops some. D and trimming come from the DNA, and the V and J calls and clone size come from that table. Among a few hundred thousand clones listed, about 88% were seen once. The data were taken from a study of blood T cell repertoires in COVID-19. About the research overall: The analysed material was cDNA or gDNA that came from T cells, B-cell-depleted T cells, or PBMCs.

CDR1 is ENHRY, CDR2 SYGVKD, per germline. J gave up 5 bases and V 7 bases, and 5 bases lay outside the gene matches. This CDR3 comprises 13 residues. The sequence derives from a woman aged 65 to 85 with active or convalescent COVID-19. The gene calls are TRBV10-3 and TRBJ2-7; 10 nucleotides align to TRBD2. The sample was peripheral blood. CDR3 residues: CAITPGLANEQYF. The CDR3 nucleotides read TGTGCCATCACACCGGGACTAGCGAACGAGCAGTACTTC.